The 14 T cell receptor beta chains presented below share a single source sample, sequenced in a study of blood T cell repertoires in COVID-19. Clones were read by immunoSEQ multiplex PCR, and TCRdb kept only the in-frame ones, dropping some. The table records approximately 160,000 clones, around 84% of them present only once. Sequencing was done on a sample of peripheral blood. The source is a man between 60 and 75 years old with COVID-19, enrolled during active disease.

V usage is TRBV2 and J usage is TRBJ2-7; 9 positions match TRBD1. Germline V gene lookup returns CDR1 SNHLY and CDR2 FYNNEI. The CDR3 contains 15 residues. After removal of 6 bases from V and 6 bases from J, the junction contained 12 bases not matched to a gene. CDR3 residues: CASRAGTGKVFEQYF. For the CDR3, the DNA is TGTGCCAGCAGAGCCGGGACAGGGAAGGTCTTCGAGCAGTACTTC.

The chain employs TRBV7-2 and TRBJ2-1, with 8 bases that match TRBD1. The CDR3 consists of 16 residues. J was trimmed by 5 bases and V by 2 bases; bases with no gene match: 8. Germline V gene lookup returns CDR1 SGHTA and CDR2 FQGNSA. CDR3 amino acids: CASSLKLQGANNEQFF. The CDR3 bases are TGTGCCAGCAGCTTAAAGCTGCAGGGGGCAAACAATGAGCAGTTCTTC.

This chain joins TRBV14 and TRBJ1-2; D might be TRBD1 (6 bases). The CDR3 contains 15 residues. V dropped 0 bases and J dropped 2 bases, with 10 bases sitting between them. Germline CDR1 is SGHDN and CDR2 is FVKESK. The CDR3 region is CASSQDRTGNYGYTF. Here the CDR3 DNA reads TGTGCCAGCAGCCAAGATAGAACAGGGAACTATGGCTACACCTTC.

The chain couples TRBV24-1 to TRBJ1-5; 7 nucleotides agree with TRBD1. The CDR3 totals 16 residues. CDR1 is KGHDR and CDR2 is SFDVKD in the germline V gene. Trimming cost V 2 bases and J 7 bases; bases outside gene matches: 10. DNA for the CDR3: TGTGCCACCAGTGATTCTGCAGGGGGTCACCGGCAGCCCCAGCATTTT. Its protein is CATSDSAGGHRQPQHF.

This clone was seen once. The chain is built from TRBV28 and TRBJ1-1, with 8 bases matching TRBD1. The junction had 5 bases not matched to a gene; V was cut back by 8 bases and J by 0 bases. The germline gives CDR1 MDHEN, CDR2 SYDVKM. The CDR3 extends over 14 amino acids. CDR3: CASLDRGMNTEAFF. The CDR3, as DNA: TGTGCCAGCCTCGACAGGGGCATGAACACTGAAGCTTTCTTT.

The chain has TRBV5-5 and TRBJ1-2; a possible D gene is TRBD1 (6 bases). Germline-derived CDR1 and CDR2 are SGHKS and YYEKEE (reference sequence). CDR3 length equals 13 residues. The CDR3 spells CATGQGPDYGYTF. CDR3 DNA sequence: TGTGCGACGGGGCAGGGGCCAGACTATGGCTACACCTTC.

The V gene is TRBV30, the J gene TRBJ1-5; a possible D gene is TRBD1 (5 bases). Trimming removed 6 bases at V and 5 bases at J, with 14 bases between. CDR1 and CDR2 from the germline V gene are GTSNPN and SVGIG (reference sequence). The CDR3 is 13 amino acids. The DNA for the CDR3 is TGTGCCTGTCCCCTGGGGCAGGATCAGCCCCAGCATTTT. It codes for CACPLGQDQPQHF. Full variable domain (outside the CDR3, taken from reference TRBV30 and TRBJ1-5): SQTIHQWPATLVQPVGSPLSLECTVEGTSNPNLYWYRQAAGRGLQLLFYSVGIGQISSEVPQNLSASRPQDRQFILSSKKLLLSDSGFYLCACPLGQDQPQHFGDGTRLSIL.

V gene TRBV9 combines with J gene TRBJ2-3; a weak D match, TRBD2 (6 bases). Per the germline V gene, CDR1 is SGDLS and CDR2 is YYNGEE. The CDR3 totals 15 residues. The V end was cut by 6 bases, the J end by 2 bases, with 16 bases between. The CDR3 DNA is TGTGCCAGCACTCCGTGGGGGAGGTCCACAGATACGCAGTATTTT. Amino acid sequence: CASTPWGRSTDTQYF.

This chain joins TRBV7-9 and TRBJ1-2, with D maybe TRBD1 (5 bases). V was pared by 1 base and J by 4 bases, with 13 bases between. CDR3 length equals 15 residues. Germline V gives CDR1 SEHNR, CDR2 FQNEAQ (reference sequence). CDR3 region: CASSLVETGSYGYTF. The CDR3 DNA is TGTGCCAGCAGCTTAGTAGAAACAGGTTCCTATGGCTACACCTTC.

This clone was recorded only once. V is TRBV12-3 or TRBV12-4 and J is TRBJ2-5, with 7 bases aligning to TRBD1. This CDR3 is built from 13 residues. After removal of 4 bases from V and 5 bases from J, the junction contained 4 bases not matched to a gene. CDR3: CASSSGGLETQYF. For the CDR3, the DNA is TGTGCCAGCAGTTCAGGGGGTTTGGAGACCCAGTACTTC.

V and J are TRBV27 and TRBJ2-2; TRBD2 matches 8 bases. The germline gives CDR1 MNHEY, CDR2 SMNVEV (reference sequence). With V trimmed by 6 bases and J by 4 bases, 4 bases remained unmatched. The CDR3 is 14 residues long. CDR3 sequence (DNA): TGTGCCAGCAGACTAGCGGTAGGCACCGGGGAGCTGTTTTTT. Translated: CASRLAVGTGELFF.

The chain carries TRBV28 and TRBJ1-2, with D possibly being TRBD1 (5 bases). Germline CDR1 MDHEN, CDR2 SYDVKM. V lost 5 bases and J lost 5, with 21 bases in between. CDR3 length equals 16 residues. CDR3 sequence reads: CASSPTPGLSRYGYTF. In nucleotides, the CDR3 is TGTGCCAGCAGTCCTACTCCAGGGTTAAGCCGTTATGGCTACACCTTC.

The chain links TRBV28 to TRBJ1-1; the match to TRBD1 covers 7 bases. The ends lost 9 bases at V and 6 bases at J; junction bases unmatched: 7. Looked up from germline, CDR1 is MDHEN and CDR2 is SYDVKM. The CDR3 consists of 12 residues. The CDR3: CARDDRVAEAFF. The CDR3 nucleotides are TGTGCCAGAGATGACAGGGTCGCTGAAGCTTTCTTT.

The chain carries TRBV11-3 and TRBJ1-6; D ambiguous. The germline V and J ends were trimmed by 4 bases and 0 bases, with 16 bases remaining between them. The germline gives CDR1 SGHNT, CDR2 YENEEA. CDR3 length: 18 residues. The CDR3 sequence: CASSSPGQLNSYNSPLHF. For the CDR3, the DNA is TGTGCCAGCAGCTCCCCGGGTCAGCTTAACTCCTATAATTCACCCCTCCACTTT.